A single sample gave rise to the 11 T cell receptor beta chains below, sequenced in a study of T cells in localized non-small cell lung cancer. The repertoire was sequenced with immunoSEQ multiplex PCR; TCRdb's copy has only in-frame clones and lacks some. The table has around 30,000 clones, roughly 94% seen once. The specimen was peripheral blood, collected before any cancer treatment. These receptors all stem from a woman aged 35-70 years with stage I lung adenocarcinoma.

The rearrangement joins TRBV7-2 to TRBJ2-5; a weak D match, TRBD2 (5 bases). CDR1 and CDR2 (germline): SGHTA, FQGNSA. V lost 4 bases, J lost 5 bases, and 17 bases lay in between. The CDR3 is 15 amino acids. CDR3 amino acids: CASSSARNPGETQYF. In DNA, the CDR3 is TGTGCCAGCAGCTCAGCTCGAAACCCGGGGGAGACCCAGTACTTC.

The CDR3 is CASSIVSGSSEQYF. The CDR3 bases are TGTGCCAGTAGTATAGTGTCGGGAAGCAGCGAGCAGTACTTC. This chain joins TRBV19 and TRBJ2-7, with a tentative D call TRBD2 (5 bases). V was trimmed by 1 base and J by 6 bases, leaving 13 bases between them. CDR3 length: 14 amino acids. Germline CDR1 reads LNHDA; CDR2 reads SQIVND (reference sequence).

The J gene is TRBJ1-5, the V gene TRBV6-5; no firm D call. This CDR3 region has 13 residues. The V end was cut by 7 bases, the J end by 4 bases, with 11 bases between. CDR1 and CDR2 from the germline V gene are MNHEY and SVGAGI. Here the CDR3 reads CASTAGGNQPQHF. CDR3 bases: TGTGCCAGCACCGCAGGAGGGAATCAGCCCCAGCATTTT.

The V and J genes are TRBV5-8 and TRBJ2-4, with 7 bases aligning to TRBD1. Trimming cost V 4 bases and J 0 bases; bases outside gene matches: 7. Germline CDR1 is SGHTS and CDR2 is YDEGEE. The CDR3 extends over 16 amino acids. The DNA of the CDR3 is TGTGCCAGCAGCCAGGGACAGCCAATAGCCAAAAACATTCAGTACTTC. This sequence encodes CASSQGQPIAKNIQYF.

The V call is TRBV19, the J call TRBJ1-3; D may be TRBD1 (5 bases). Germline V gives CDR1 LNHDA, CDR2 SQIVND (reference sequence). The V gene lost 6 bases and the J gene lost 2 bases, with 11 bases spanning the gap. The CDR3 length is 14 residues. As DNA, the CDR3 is TGTGCCAGTAGAGACGGGGGTACTGGAAACACCATATATTTT. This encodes CASRDGGTGNTIYF. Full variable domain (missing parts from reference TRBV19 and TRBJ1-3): DGGITQSPKYLFRKEGQNVTLSCEQNLNHDAMYWYRQDPGQGLRLIYYSQIVNDFQKGDIAEGYSVSREKKESFPLTVTSAQKNPTAFYLCASRDGGTGNTIYFGEGSWLTVV.

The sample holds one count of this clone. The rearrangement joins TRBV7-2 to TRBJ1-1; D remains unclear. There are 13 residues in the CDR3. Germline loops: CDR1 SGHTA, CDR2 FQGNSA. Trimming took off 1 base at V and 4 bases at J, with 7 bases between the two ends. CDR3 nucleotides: TGTGCCAGCAGCTTAGGTCCTCGCACTGAAGCTTTCTTT. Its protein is CASSLGPRTEAFF. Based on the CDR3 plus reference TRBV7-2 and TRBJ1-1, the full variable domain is GAGVSQSPSNKVTEKGKDVELRCDPISGHTALYWYRQSLGQGLEFLIYFQGNSAPDKSGLPSDRFSAERTGGSVSTLTIQRTQQEDSAVYLCASSLGPRTEAFFGQGTRLTVV.

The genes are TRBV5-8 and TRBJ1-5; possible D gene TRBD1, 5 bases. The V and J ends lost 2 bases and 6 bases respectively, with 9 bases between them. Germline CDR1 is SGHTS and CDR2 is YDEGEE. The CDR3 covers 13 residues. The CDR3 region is CASSLRGRQPQHF. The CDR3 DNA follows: TGTGCCAGCAGCTTAAGGGGACGTCAGCCCCAGCATTTT.

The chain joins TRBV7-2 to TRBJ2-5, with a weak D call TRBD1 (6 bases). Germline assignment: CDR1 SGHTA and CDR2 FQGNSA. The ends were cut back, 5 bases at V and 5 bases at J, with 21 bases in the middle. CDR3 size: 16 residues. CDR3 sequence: CASSLSGQGLGETQYF. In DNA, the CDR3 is TGTGCCAGCAGCCTTAGTGGGCAGGGGTTAGGCGAGACCCAGTACTTC. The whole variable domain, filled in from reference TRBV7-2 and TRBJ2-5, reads GAGVSQSPSNKVTEKGKDVELRCDPISGHTALYWYRQSLGQGLEFLIYFQGNSAPDKSGLPSDRFSAERTGGSVSTLTIQRTQQEDSAVYLCASSLSGQGLGETQYFGPGTRLLVL.

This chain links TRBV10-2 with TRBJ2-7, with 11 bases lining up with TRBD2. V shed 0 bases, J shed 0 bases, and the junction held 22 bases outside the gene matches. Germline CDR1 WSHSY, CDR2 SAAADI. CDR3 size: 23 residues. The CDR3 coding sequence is TGCGCCAGCAGTGAGTCGATGTTTAGCATCCTAGCGGGGGGCCGATTCACCTCCTACGAGCAGTACTTC. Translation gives CASSESMFSILAGGRFTSYEQYF.

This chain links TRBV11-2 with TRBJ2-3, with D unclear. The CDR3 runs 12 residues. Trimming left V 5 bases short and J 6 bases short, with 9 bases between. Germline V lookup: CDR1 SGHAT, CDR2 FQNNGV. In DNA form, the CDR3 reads TGTGCCAGCAGCCATGCCTTGGATACGCAGTATTTT. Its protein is CASSHALDTQYF.

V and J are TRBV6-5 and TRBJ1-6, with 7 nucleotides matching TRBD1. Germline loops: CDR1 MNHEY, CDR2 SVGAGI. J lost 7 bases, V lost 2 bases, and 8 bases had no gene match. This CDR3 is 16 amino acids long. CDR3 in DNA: TGTGCCAGCAGTTACGGCCGACAGGGTGGGAATTCACCCCTCCACTTT. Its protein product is CASSYGRQGGNSPLHF.